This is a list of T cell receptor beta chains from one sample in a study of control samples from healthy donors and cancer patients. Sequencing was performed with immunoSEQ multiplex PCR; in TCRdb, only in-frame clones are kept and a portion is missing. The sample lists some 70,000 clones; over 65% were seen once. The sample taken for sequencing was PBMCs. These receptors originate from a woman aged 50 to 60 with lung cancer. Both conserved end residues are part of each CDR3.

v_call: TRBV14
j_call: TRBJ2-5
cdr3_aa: CASSQVAFQETQYF

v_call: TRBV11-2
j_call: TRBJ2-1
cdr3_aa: CASSIPPRTGSFSYNEQFF

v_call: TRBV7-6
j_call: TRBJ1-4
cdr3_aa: CASSSRAPGQLNEKLFF

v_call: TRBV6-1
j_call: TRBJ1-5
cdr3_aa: CASSEDRGLQPQHF

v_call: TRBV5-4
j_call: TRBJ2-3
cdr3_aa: CASSRPTGAEDTQYF

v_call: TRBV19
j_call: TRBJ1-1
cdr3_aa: CASSIVGGRENTEAFF

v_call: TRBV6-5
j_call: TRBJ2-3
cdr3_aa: CASRGGRGLDTQYF

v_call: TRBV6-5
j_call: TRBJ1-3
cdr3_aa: CASGLAGTGNTIYF

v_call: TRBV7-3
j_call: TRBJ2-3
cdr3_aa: CASSPPRQTPEADTQYF

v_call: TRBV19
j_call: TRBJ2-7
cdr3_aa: CASSPGQGASYEQYF

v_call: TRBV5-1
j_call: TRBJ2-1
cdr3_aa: CASSVGLAGGDEQFF

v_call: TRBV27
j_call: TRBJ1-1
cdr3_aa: CASSYQGNTEAFF

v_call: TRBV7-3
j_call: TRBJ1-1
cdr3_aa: CASSSEFGEAFF

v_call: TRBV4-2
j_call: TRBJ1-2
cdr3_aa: CASSQDILISNYGYTF

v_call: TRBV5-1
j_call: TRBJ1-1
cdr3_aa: CASSLGPTGAGGTEAFF

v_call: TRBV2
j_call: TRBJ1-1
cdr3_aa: CASGPITEAFF

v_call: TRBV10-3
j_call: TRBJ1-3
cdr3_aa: CAISETGAGNTIYF

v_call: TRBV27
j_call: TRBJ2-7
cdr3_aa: CASRATSGGAYEQYF

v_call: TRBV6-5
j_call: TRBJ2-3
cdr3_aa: CASSYDGGAADTQYF

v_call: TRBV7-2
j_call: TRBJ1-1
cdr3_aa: CASSLSNRYTEAFF

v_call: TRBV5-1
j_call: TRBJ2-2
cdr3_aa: CASSVQPGLNSGELFF

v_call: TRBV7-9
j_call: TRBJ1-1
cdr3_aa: CASNWTGNTEAFF

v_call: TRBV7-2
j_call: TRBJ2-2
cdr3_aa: CASSLFSGNTGELFF

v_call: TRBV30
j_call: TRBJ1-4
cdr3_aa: CAWSVRGELGGREKLFF

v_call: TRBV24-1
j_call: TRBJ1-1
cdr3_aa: CATSDSVGTEAFF

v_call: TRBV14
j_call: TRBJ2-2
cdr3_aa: CASSLTIQGELFF